This T cell receptor beta chain was recorded in a study of cytomegalovirus exposure and HLA in healthy donors. A note on this clone: Its antigen is undetermined.

It was with 60 Vbeta and 13 Jbeta primers that the PCR ran. The table came from immunoSEQ multiplex PCR; TCRdb's copy has only in-frame clones and leaves some out. Of fewer than 70,000 clones listed, 83% are singletons. The study's findings and limits: Fewer N-insertions than the approximately 700-donor mean were reportedly shown by an Asian-associated ancestry cluster in a later analysis.

Sequencing was performed on PBMCs. The TCR was taken from a human donor in good health.

In DNA form, the CDR3 reads TGTGCCAGCAGTTCGCTGACCGGGACACAGAACACTGAAGCTTTCTTT. It encodes CASSSLTGTQNTEAFF. The gene calls are TRBV28 and TRBJ1-1; the D gene is possibly TRBD1 (6 bases). CDR3 length equals 16 residues. Trimming removed 4 bases at V and 1 base at J, with 16 bases between. Germline CDR1 is MDHEN and CDR2 is SYDVKM.